These 9 T cell receptor beta chains originate from one sample sequenced in a study of shared clonotypes between healthy human individuals. TCRdb keeps only in-frame clones here, not all; method: immunoSEQ multiplex PCR. The sample consists of around 700,000 clones, 72% of them appearing once. The sequenced sample consisted of memory CD4+ T cells sorted from blood. This sample's subset: CD45RA-negative fraction. These receptors all come from a young woman in good health.

The chain links TRBV12-5 to TRBJ2-3; 8 nucleotides agree with TRBD2. This CDR3 region has 16 residues. Germline loops: CDR1 LGHNT, CDR2 FRNRAP. V shed 10 bases, J shed 2 bases, and the junction held 14 bases outside the gene matches. CDR3 amino acids: CAMKIGSGILTDTQYF. CDR3 DNA: TGTGCTATGAAAATCGGTAGCGGGATCCTCACAGATACGCAGTATTTT.

To note about this clone: The sample has other DNA sequences that encode this CDR3 too. V gene TRBV25-1 combines with J gene TRBJ2-7; D unclear. V was trimmed by 3 bases and J by 2 bases, leaving 2 bases between them. This CDR3 has 11 residues. Germline lookup yields CDR1 MGHDK and CDR2 SYGVNS. The CDR3 reads CASSETYEQYF. CDR3 DNA sequence: TGTGCCAGCAGTGAGACCTACGAGCAGTACTTC.

The chain uses TRBV7-9 and TRBJ2-5; D gene unclear. Trimming pared 5 bases from V and 1 base from J, leaving 8 bases between. The length of the CDR3 is 13 residues. CDR1 SEHNR and CDR2 FQNEAQ come from the germline V gene (reference sequence). CDR3 in amino acids: CASSPDGQETQYF. The CDR3, as DNA: TGTGCCAGCAGCCCCGATGGCCAAGAGACCCAGTACTTC.

This chain links TRBV7-8 with TRBJ2-3; D is perhaps TRBD2 (5 bases). The germline V gene has CDR1 SGHVS and CDR2 FQNEAQ. The germline V and J ends were trimmed by 1 base and 6 bases, with 17 bases remaining between them. This CDR3 is 16 amino acids long. The CDR3 DNA sequence: TGTGCCAGCAGCTTAGTCCAGCGGCCTGGGCAGGATACGCAGTATTTT. Its translation: CASSLVQRPGQDTQYF.

The V call is TRBV5-4, the J call TRBJ2-5; 11 bases match TRBD2. The V and J ends lost 1 base and 5 bases, in that order; junction bases with no gene match: 7. This CDR3 is built from 16 residues. From germline, CDR1 is SGHNT and CDR2 YYREEE (reference sequence). The CDR3 DNA reads TGTGCCAGCAGCTTGCGGCTAGCGGGGGGCGAGGAGACCCAGTACTTC. This codes for CASSLRLAGGEETQYF.

This chain joins TRBV19 and TRBJ2-5; TRBD1 matches at 10 bases. The CDR3 loop spans 15 amino acids. V was clipped by 5 bases and J by 3 bases; unmatched bases: 6. The germline V gene encodes CDR1 LNHDA and CDR2 SQIVND (reference sequence). The CDR3 nucleotides read TGTGCCAGTAGTCAAGACAGGGGGCGTAAAGAGACCCAGTACTTC. Protein: CASSQDRGRKETQYF.

This chain uses TRBV23-1 with TRBJ2-3; D is uncertain. TRBV23-1 carries the ORF label, with uncertain function. The CDR3 covers 14 residues. V gave up 10 bases and J gave up 4 bases, with 18 bases separating them. This chain's CDR3 is CATGECATPDTQYF. The CDR3, as DNA: TGCGCCACCGGAGAGTGCGCAACCCCAGATACGCAGTATTTT.

Only a few counts were recorded for this clone. V is TRBV25-1 and J is TRBJ1-5; TRBD1 is a possible D gene (6 bases). The germline CDR1 and CDR2 sequences are MGHDK and SYGVNS. CDR3 length: 14 residues. Trimming left V 5 bases short and J 0 bases short, with 8 bases between. This chain's CDR3 is CASSLDSSNQPQHF. The CDR3 DNA follows: TGTGCCAGCAGTCTGGACAGTAGCAATCAGCCCCAGCATTTT.

There are a few counts of this clone. J is TRBJ2-7 and V is TRBV19, with D possibly being TRBD1 (5 bases). The CDR3 contains 16 residues. The V and J ends lost 1 base and 2 bases respectively, with 15 bases between them. Germline CDR1 reads LNHDA; CDR2 reads SQIVND (reference sequence). CDR3 coding DNA: TGTGCCAGTAGTATAGGGGCAGGGAAGCCTCCCTACGAGCAGTACTTC. Translated, it gives CASSIGAGKPPYEQYF.